This TCR beta chain was obtained from a study of blood T cell repertoires in COVID-19. Whole-study context: Sites in the United States, Italy and Spain provided acute and convalescent COVID-19 samples.

The CDR3 is 13 amino acids. Germline-derived CDR1 and CDR2 are SNHLY and FYNNEI. With V trimmed by 6 bases and J by 4 bases, 5 bases remained unmatched. Per the study methods: It was from reference gene primer amplification that nucleated cell counts were estimated. Produced via immunoSEQ multiplex PCR; TCRdb's table is partial and in-frame only. V and J calls and clone size come straight from that table; D and trimming were deduced from the DNA. The table lists 350,000 to 450,000 clones, around 92% of them singletons. The sequenced sample consisted of PBMCs or T cells enriched from blood (not recorded which). The receptor comes from a woman between 25 and 40 years old who had recovered from COVID-19. V is TRBV2 and J is TRBJ1-2; 7 positions match TRBD1. Here the CDR3 DNA reads TGTGCCAGCAGGATTGGGACAGCCTATGGCTACACCTTC. It codes for CASRIGTAYGYTF. Combining the CDR3 with reference TRBV2 and TRBJ1-2 gives the whole variable domain EPEVTQTPSHQVTQMGQEVILRCVPISNHLYFYWYRQILGQKVEFLVSFYNNEISEKSEIFDDQFSVERPDGSNFTLKIRSTKLEDSAMYFCASRIGTAYGYTFGSGTRLTVV.